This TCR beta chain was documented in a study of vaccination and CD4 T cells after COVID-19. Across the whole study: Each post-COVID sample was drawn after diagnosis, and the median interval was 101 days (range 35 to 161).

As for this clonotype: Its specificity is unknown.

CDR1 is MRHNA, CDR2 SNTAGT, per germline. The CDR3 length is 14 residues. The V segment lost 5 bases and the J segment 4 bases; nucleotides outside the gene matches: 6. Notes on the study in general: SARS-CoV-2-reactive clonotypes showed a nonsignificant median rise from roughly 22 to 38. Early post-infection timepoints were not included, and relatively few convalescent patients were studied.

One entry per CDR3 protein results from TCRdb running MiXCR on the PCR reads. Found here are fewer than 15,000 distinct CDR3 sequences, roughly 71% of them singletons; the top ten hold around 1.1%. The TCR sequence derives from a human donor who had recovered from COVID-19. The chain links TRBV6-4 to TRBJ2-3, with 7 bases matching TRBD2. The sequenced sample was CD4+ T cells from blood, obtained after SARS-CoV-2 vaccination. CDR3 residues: CASSSAGVPDTQYF. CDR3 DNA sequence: TGTGCCAGCAGTTCCGCGGGAGTCCCAGATACGCAGTATTTT.